These 25 T cell receptor beta chains were sequenced from one sample in a study of T cell changes during pregnancy in multiple sclerosis. Libraries were prepared by immunoSEQ multiplex PCR; TCRdb keeps only in-frame clonotypes and omits some of them. The sample yields just under 65,000 clones, almost 97% seen once. The sequencing used CD8+ T cells from peripheral blood mononuclear cells, collected after pregnancy. These receptors were taken from a female donor with multiple sclerosis, enrolled in a pregnancy study.

The CDR3 here is CATSTRSASHEQFF. The DNA of the CDR3 is TGTGCCACCTCAACTCGATCTGCTTCGCATGAGCAGTTCTTC. This rearrangement joins TRBV6-5 to TRBJ2-1; D gene uncertain. Germline V gene data show CDR1 as MNHEY and CDR2 as SVGAGI. This CDR3 is built from 14 residues. V was trimmed by 10 bases and J by 8 bases, leaving 21 bases between them.

The V and J genes are TRBV29-1 and TRBJ2-5; D may be TRBD2 (5 bases). This CDR3 contains 15 residues. Germline assignment: CDR1 SQVTM and CDR2 ANQGSEA. V was trimmed by 0 bases and J by 1 base, leaving 12 bases between them. The CDR3 sequence: CSVEDQTNAQETQYF. The DNA for the CDR3 is TGCAGCGTTGAAGATCAGACTAACGCCCAAGAGACCCAGTACTTC.

Only one count was recorded for this clone. The rearrangement uses TRBV2 and TRBJ2-7; D perhaps matches TRBD1 (7 bases). V lost 0 bases, J lost 5 bases, and 23 bases lay in between. The CDR3 totals 18 residues. The germline gives CDR1 SNHLY, CDR2 FYNNEI. CDR3 bases: TGTGCCAGCAGTGAAGCCCCAGGGGGGACGGACAGATTCGACGAGCAGTACTTC. Translation gives CASSEAPGGTDRFDEQYF. Full variable domain (outside the CDR3, taken from reference TRBV2 and TRBJ2-7): EPEVTQTPSHQVTQMGQEVILRCVPISNHLYFYWYRQILGQKVEFLVSFYNNEISEKSEIFDDQFSVERPDGSNFTLKIRSTKLEDSAMYFCASSEAPGGTDRFDEQYFGPGTRLTVT.

This clone was counted once. J is TRBJ2-2 and V is TRBV13; TRBD2 matches at 8 bases. This CDR3 is built from 14 residues. The V and J ends lost 11 bases and 2 bases, in that order; junction bases with no gene match: 7. Germline loops: CDR1 PRHDT, CDR2 FYEKMQ (reference sequence). For the CDR3, the DNA is TGTGCCTGCGGACTAGCAGAAAACACCGGGGAGCTGTTTTTT. Its protein product is CACGLAENTGELFF.

J is TRBJ1-3 and V is TRBV28, with 7 bases that match TRBD1. Germline V gives CDR1 MDHEN, CDR2 SYDVKM. The length of the CDR3 is 16 residues. Trimming at V came to 5 bases and at J to 0 bases, leaving 7 bases not matched to a gene. CDR3 sequence: CASSIRDSVSGNTIYF. The CDR3 nucleotides are TGTGCCAGCAGTATCCGGGACAGCGTCTCTGGAAACACCATATATTTT.

This clone was detected a few times. The rearrangement links TRBV29-1 to TRBJ1-1, with TRBD1 as a possible D gene (6 bases). Trimming cost V 4 bases and J 5 bases, with 14 bases left between them. From germline, CDR1 is SQVTM and CDR2 ANQGSEA. This CDR3 region has 13 residues. CDR3 nucleotides: TGCAGCGTTGCGGGACAAGAGTCGACTGAAGCTTTCTTT. Protein: CSVAGQESTEAFF.

J is TRBJ1-5 and V is TRBV27, with D possibly TRBD1 on 5 matching bases. V was clipped by 5 bases and J by 3 bases, with 14 bases between them. Germline V gene sequence: CDR1 MNHEY, CDR2 SMNVEV (reference sequence). This CDR3 has 15 residues. The CDR3 region is CASSRRQTDNQPQHF. The CDR3 nucleotides are TGTGCCAGCAGTCGCCGACAGACAGACAATCAGCCCCAGCATTTT.

The chain combines TRBV5-4 with TRBJ2-1; TRBD2 aligns across 13 bases. CDR3 length: 15 amino acids. Germline V CDR1 and CDR2: SGHNT, YYREEE (reference sequence). V lost 5 bases, J lost 7 bases, and 6 bases stayed unmatched. The CDR3 here is CASRDGLAGENEQFF. CDR3 nucleotides: TGTGCCAGCAGGGATGGACTAGCGGGAGAGAATGAGCAGTTCTTC.

The gene calls are TRBV29-1 and TRBJ2-7; TRBD1 matches 7 bases. This CDR3 is 13 amino acids long. The J segment lost 0 bases and the V segment lost 4 bases, leaving 3 bases of the junction unmatched. CDR1 SQVTM and CDR2 ANQGSEA come from the germline V gene. CDR3 coding DNA: TGCAGCGTTGGGACAGGATCCTCCTACGAGCAGTACTTC. Translation: CSVGTGSSYEQYF.

For this clone: Its ends do not fully match the called genes, so a read error is possible. The genes are TRBV7-7 and TRBJ2-1; 8 bases align to TRBD2. Germline CDR1 is SSHAT and CDR2 is FNYEAQ (reference sequence). This CDR3 has 15 residues. CDR3 protein: CASSFPPAGGNEQFF. The CDR3 DNA reads as TGTGCTAGCAGCTTTCCTCCGGCGGGGGGTAATGAGCAGTTCTTC. Together with reference TRBV7-7 and TRBJ2-1, the CDR3 gives the full variable domain: GAGVSQSPRYKVTKRGQDVTLRCDPISSHATLYWYQQALGQGPEFLTYFNYEAQPDKSGLPSDRFSAERPEGSISTLTIQRTEQRDSAMYRCASSFPPAGGNEQFFGPGTRLTVL.

The CDR3 coding sequence is TGTGCCAGCAGTGAAGTGGCGGTGAACACTGAAGCTTTCTTT. This codes for CASSEVAVNTEAFF. The chain combines TRBV2 with TRBJ1-1, with D unclear. The CDR3 loop spans 14 amino acids. Trimming took off 1 base at V and 0 bases at J, with 6 bases between the two ends. CDR1 is SNHLY and CDR2 is FYNNEI in the germline V gene. The variable domain in full, with the rest retrieved from reference TRBV2 and TRBJ1-1, is EPEVTQTPSHQVTQMGQEVILRCVPISNHLYFYWYRQILGQKVEFLVSFYNNEISEKSEIFDDQFSVERPDGSNFTLKIRSTKLEDSAMYFCASSEVAVNTEAFFGQGTRLTVV.

The chain couples TRBV19 to TRBJ1-1; D is perhaps TRBD1 (5 bases). Germline CDR1 and CDR2: LNHDA and SQIVND (reference sequence). The CDR3 consists of 14 residues. Trimming cost V 4 bases and J 3 bases, with 12 bases left between them. The CDR3 sequence is CASSTLGGDTEAFF. The DNA for the CDR3 is TGTGCCAGTAGTACCCTCGGGGGGGACACTGAAGCTTTCTTT.

As for this clone: One end of the junction fails to match germline, which may point to a read error. This chain links TRBV2 with TRBJ2-7, with 9 bases that match TRBD2. The CDR3 covers 15 residues. Germline loops: CDR1 SNHLY, CDR2 FYNNEI. The CDR3 DNA sequence: TGTGCCAGCAGGGAAGGGACAGCGGGAGGCGGCGAGCAGTACTTC. Amino acid sequence: CASREGTAGGGEQYF.

The J gene is TRBJ2-7, the V gene TRBV28, with D possibly being TRBD1 (6 bases). The germline V and J ends were trimmed by 2 bases and 5 bases, with 19 bases remaining between them. The CDR3 runs 16 residues. CDR1 and CDR2 from the germline V gene are MDHEN and SYDVKM. The CDR3 nucleotides are TGTGCCAGCAGTTTAGTAACAGGGTTCGTTCTCCACGAGCAGTACTTC. This codes for CASSLVTGFVLHEQYF.

This clone was seen a few times. This sequence joins TRBV6-4 and TRBJ2-3; TRBD2 is a possible D gene (6 bases). This CDR3 region has 13 residues. Germline assignment: CDR1 MRHNA and CDR2 SNTAGT. V lost 5 bases and J lost 0, with 6 bases in between. CDR3 residues: CASSSGSTDTQYF. DNA of the CDR3: TGTGCCAGCAGTAGCGGGAGCACAGATACGCAGTATTTT.

The chain has TRBV2 and TRBJ2-7; D is undetermined. In germline, CDR1 is SNHLY, CDR2 FYNNEI. CDR3 length: 12 residues. Trimming took off 7 bases at V and 4 bases at J, with 11 bases between the two ends. CDR3 DNA sequence: TGTGCCAGCAAAGGTCGGGTGTACGAGCAGTACTTC. This codes for CASKGRVYEQYF.

The chain recombines TRBV14 with TRBJ2-7, with a weak D call TRBD2 (7 bases). CDR1 SGHDN and CDR2 FVKESK come from the germline V gene. Trimming left V 2 bases short and J 1 base short, with 21 bases between. This CDR3 has 18 residues. For the CDR3, the DNA is TGTGCCAGCAGCCAAAACTACGGGGGGCTAGCCGCTTCCTACGAGCAGTACTTC. Translated: CASSQNYGGLAASYEQYF.

This rearrangement joins TRBV5-5 to TRBJ2-7; D uncertain. This CDR3 is built from 14 residues. Germline V lookup: CDR1 SGHKS, CDR2 YYEKEE (reference sequence). Trimming removed 2 bases at V and 0 bases at J, with 9 bases between. The CDR3 reads CASSLSRYSYEQYF. DNA for the CDR3: TGTGCCAGCAGCTTATCACGCTACTCCTACGAGCAGTACTTC. The whole variable domain, remainder taken from reference TRBV5-5 and TRBJ2-7, is DAGVTQSPTHLIKTRGQQVTLRCSPISGHKSVSWYQQVLGQGPQFIFQYYEKEERGRGNFPDRFSARQFPNYSSELNVNALLLGDSALYLCASSLSRYSYEQYFGPGTRLTVT.

The chain recombines TRBV19 with TRBJ1-5; 7 nucleotides match TRBD1. Germline V gene data show CDR1 as LNHDA and CDR2 as SQIVND (reference sequence). There are 14 residues in the CDR3. V gave up 7 bases and J gave up 3 bases; unmatched junction bases: 6. CDR3 bases: TGTGCCAGTACGGGACAGATCTCCAATCAGCCCCAGCATTTT. Translating it yields CASTGQISNQPQHF.

A remark on this clone: Other DNA sequences in the same sample also yield this CDR3. The CDR3 sequence is CASSLQKGLNYNEQFF. CDR3 sequence (DNA): TGTGCCAGCAGTTTGCAGAAGGGACTAAATTACAATGAGCAGTTCTTC. The chain recombines TRBV5-4 with TRBJ2-1, with 7 bases matching TRBD2. The CDR3 runs 16 residues. Trimming took 5 bases from V and 4 from J; bases not matched to a gene: 12. In germline, CDR1 is SGHNT, CDR2 YYREEE (reference sequence).

The rearrangement uses TRBV29-1 and TRBJ2-2; 8 bases match TRBD2. Trimming cost V 7 bases and J 2 bases; bases outside gene matches: 12. The germline V gene has CDR1 SQVTM and CDR2 ANQGSEA. This CDR3 contains 16 residues. CDR3 region: CSATLSGIRNTGELFF. CDR3 nucleotide sequence: TGCAGCGCTACCCTTAGCGGGATAAGAAACACCGGGGAGCTGTTTTTT.

This clone appeared a single time. The chain has TRBV5-1 and TRBJ2-7, with D possibly TRBD1 on 5 matching bases. Germline V gene data show CDR1 as SGHRS and CDR2 as YFSETQ. The CDR3 has 14 residues. V was cut by 4 bases and J by 0 bases, with 11 bases left in between. The CDR3 spells CASSLDSFSYEQYF. The CDR3 DNA is TGCGCCAGCAGCCTAGACAGCTTCTCCTACGAGCAGTACTTC. The variable domain in full, completed from reference TRBV5-1 and TRBJ2-7, reads KAGVTQTPRYLIKTRGQQVTLSCSPISGHRSVSWYQQTPGQGLQFLFEYFSETQRNKGNFPGRFSGRQFSNSRSEMNVSTLELGDSALYLCASSLDSFSYEQYFGPGTRLTVT.

The V gene is TRBV10-3, the J gene TRBJ2-5; 9 nucleotides match TRBD1. Per the germline V gene, CDR1 is ENHRY and CDR2 is SYGVKD. V lost 6 bases and J lost 3; bases outside the gene matches: 8. The CDR3 has 15 residues. The CDR3 region has the DNA TGTGCCATCAGGGGGACAGGGAGCTTTAAAGAGACCCAGTACTTC. Residues: CAIRGTGSFKETQYF.

This sequence joins TRBV28 and TRBJ2-1; tentatively, D is TRBD2 (6 bases). Trimming removed 2 bases from V and 10 bases from J, with 6 bases in between. The CDR3 is made up of 11 amino acids. CDR1 is MDHEN, CDR2 SYDVKM, per germline. CDR3 DNA: TGTGCCAGCAGTTTACTAGCGGAGCAGTTCTTC. Translation: CASSLLAEQFF.

The sample holds one count of this clone. This rearrangement joins TRBV28 to TRBJ2-7; the match to TRBD1 covers 7 bases. The CDR3 loop spans 14 amino acids. J gave up 3 bases and V 6 bases, and 8 bases lay outside the gene matches. Germline V gene lookup returns CDR1 MDHEN and CDR2 SYDVKM. CDR3 nucleotides: TGTGCCAGCAGCCCGGGACAGAACCTCTACGAGCAGTACTTC. It translates to CASSPGQNLYEQYF.